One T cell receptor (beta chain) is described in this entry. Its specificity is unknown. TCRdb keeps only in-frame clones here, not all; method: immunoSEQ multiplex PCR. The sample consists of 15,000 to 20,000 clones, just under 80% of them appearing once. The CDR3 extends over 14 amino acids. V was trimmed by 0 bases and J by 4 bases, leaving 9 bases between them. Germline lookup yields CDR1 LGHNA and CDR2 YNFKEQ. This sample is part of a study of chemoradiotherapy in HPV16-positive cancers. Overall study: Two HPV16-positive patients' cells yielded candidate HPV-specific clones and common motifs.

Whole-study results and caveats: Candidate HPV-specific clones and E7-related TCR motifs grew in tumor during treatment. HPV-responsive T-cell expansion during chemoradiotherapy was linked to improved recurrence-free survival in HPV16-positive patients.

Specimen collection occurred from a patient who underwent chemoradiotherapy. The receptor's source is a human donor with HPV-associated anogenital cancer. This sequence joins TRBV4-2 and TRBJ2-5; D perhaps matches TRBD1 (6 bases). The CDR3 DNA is TGTGCCAGCAGCCAAGATATAGGGGGAGAGACCCAGTACTTC. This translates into CASSQDIGGETQYF.